The clone carrying this TCR beta chain was observed a handful of times. Its antigen is currently unknown. This specimen belongs to a study of T cell repertoires in cytomegalovirus infection. Notes on the study in general: Pooled public TCR beta family frequency picked out CMV carriers with the relevant HLA.

This CDR3 has 12 amino acids. Germline V gene data show CDR1 as SGHTA and CDR2 as FQGNSA. V lost 4 bases, J lost 11 bases, and 14 bases lay in between. TCRdb reprocessed the reads via MiXCR and lists one record per CDR3 protein. The data contain about 570,000 distinct CDR3 sequences, about 39% of them singletons. The clonotype comes from a human donor in good health (CMV status not recorded). Some clones in this sample may be carry-over from other donors' samples. The input for sequencing was cultured PBMCs, taken from culture after CMV antigen stimulation. This chain links TRBV7-2 with TRBJ1-1; no definite D call. The CDR3 loop reads CASSSRGLGAFF. For the CDR3, the DNA is TGTGCCAGCAGCTCGCGGGGTTTGGGGGCTTTCTTT.